The text below deals with one T cell receptor beta chain. This sample was taken from a study of blood T cell repertoires in COVID-19. In Seattle, patients joined the study during active infection and were tracked longitudinally. TCRdb's table, derived via immunoSEQ multiplex PCR, lists solely in-frame clones and lacks some. The repertoire holds around 270,000 clones, with approximately 85% as singletons. The CDR3 spans 15 residues. V dropped 6 bases and J dropped 0; count of bases not matched to a gene: 7. The germline CDR1 and CDR2 sequences are SGHNT and YYREEE (reference sequence). J is TRBJ1-1 and V is TRBV5-4; 8 positions agree with TRBD1. The specimen was peripheral blood. The receptor comes from a human donor with COVID-19, enrolled during active disease. The donor label of this sample is uncertain. CDR3 amino acids: CASTRRQGMNTEAFF. The CDR3 DNA is TGTGCCAGCACCCGTCGACAGGGGATGAACACTGAAGCTTTCTTT.